This T cell receptor (beta chain) appears in the sequencing data of a study of T cell changes during pregnancy in multiple sclerosis. V lost 6 bases and J lost 0; bases outside the gene matches: 3. This CDR3 region has 16 residues. Germline loops: CDR1 MNHEY, CDR2 SMNVEV (reference sequence). Sequencing used immunoSEQ multiplex PCR; TCRdb keeps in-frame clones, though not all of them. The data hold 39,000 or so clones, with around 93% observed a single time. This TCR derives from a female donor with multiple sclerosis, enrolled in a pregnancy study. This chain joins TRBV27 and TRBJ2-7; 15 nucleotides agree with TRBD2. The sequenced sample was CD8+ T cells from peripheral blood mononuclear cells, obtained in the third trimester of pregnancy. Here the CDR3 DNA reads TGTGCCAGCAGGGGGACTAGCGGGAGGTTCTCCTACGAGCAGTACTTC. It yields the protein CASRGTSGRFSYEQYF.